The 18 T cell receptor beta chains below come from one sample, sequenced in a study of molecular identifiers for immune sequencing clone quantification. One entry per CDR3 protein, called by TCRdb with MiXCR from the PCR reads. The sample includes around 54,000 distinct CDR3 sequences, approximately 25% of them seen just once. Sample: naive CD8+ T cells from blood, with Jurkat cell RNA spiked in. Stated subset: FACS-sorted CD8+CD4-CCR7+CD45RA+ naive T cells. The receptors come from a human donor in good health. Some libraries in this study had Jurkat cell RNA spiked in.

This clonotype appeared many times. The V call is TRBV7-9, the J call TRBJ2-7; no reliable D call. The germline V gene has CDR1 SEHNR and CDR2 FQNEAQ (reference sequence). The CDR3 runs 13 residues. Trimming pared 2 bases from V and 6 bases from J, leaving 11 bases between. The CDR3, as DNA: TGTGCCAGCAGCTTATCATTCAGCCCCGAGCAGTACTTC. It codes for CASSLSFSPEQYF.

As for this clonotype: A read error may be the cause here, since a much bigger clone is one base away. V usage is TRBV28 and J usage is TRBJ1-4; no clear D. The CDR3 spans 14 residues. Germline-derived CDR1 and CDR2 are MDHEN and SYDVKM. The CDR3 is CASRPLKINVKLFF. The CDR3 DNA is TGTGCCAGCAGACCCCTTAAGATTAATGTAAAACTGTTTTTT.

This clonotype was detected ten times or more. The chain has TRBV4-3 and TRBJ2-1, with TRBD2 matching over 14 bases. The germline gives CDR1 LGHNA, CDR2 YSLEER. V gave up 4 bases and J gave up 7 bases; unmatched junction bases: 6. This CDR3 is 16 amino acids long. The CDR3 DNA reads as TGCGCCAGCAGCCTGGGACTAGCGGGAGTTCGGAATGAGCAGTTCTTC. Its protein is CASSLGLAGVRNEQFF.

In the case of this clonotype: A much more abundant neighbour one base away suggests this may be a read error. The DNA is omitted, as the CDR3 cannot be located on it reliably, and the CDR3 follows TCRdb's listing. The V call is TRBV5-6, the J call TRBJ2-7. The CDR3 is 12 residues long, ends included. Germline V CDR1 and CDR2: SGHDT, YYEEEE. CDR3 protein: CASGFGQGMEYF.

In the case of this clonotype: A much larger clone lies a single base off, so this may be a read error. The V call is TRBV7-6, the J call TRBJ2-5; TRBD2 aligns across 7 bases. Per germline, CDR1 SGHVS and CDR2 FNYEAQ. The CDR3 contains 14 residues. The V gene end was trimmed by 5 bases and the J gene end by 5 bases; junction bases not matched to a gene: 8. CDR3 loop: CASSISGWHETQYF. The CDR3 DNA reads as TGTGCCAGCAGCATTAGCGGGTGGCACGAGACCCAGTACTTC.

Many counts were recorded for this clonotype. The gene calls are TRBV6-5 and TRBJ1-1; unclear D gene. V was pared by 5 bases and J by 4 bases, with 11 bases between. CDR1 is MNHEY, CDR2 SVGAGI, per germline. The CDR3 is made up of 13 amino acids. This chain's CDR3 is CASSLRSLTEAFF. The CDR3 DNA reads as TGTGCCAGCAGTCTCAGAAGCCTCACTGAAGCTTTCTTT.

This clonotype was recorded at least ten times. The rearrangement uses TRBV7-2 and TRBJ2-1; D might be TRBD1 (6 bases). There are 13 residues in the CDR3. Trimming removed 4 bases from V and 4 bases from J, with 8 bases in between. Germline CDR1 and CDR2: SGHTA and FQGNSA. The chain's CDR3 is CASSSDSYNEQFF. CDR3 nucleotide sequence: TGTGCCAGCAGCTCGGACAGTTACAATGAGCAGTTCTTC.

This clonotype has more than one count but fewer than ten. At one boundary the junction diverges from the germline segment, which might be a read error. The chain is built from TRBV11-2 and TRBJ2-7; D is undetermined. The CDR3 runs 16 residues. Germline values: CDR1 SGHAT, CDR2 FQNNGV. In nucleotides, the CDR3 is TGTGCCAGCAGCGTCATACCTTCCGGGTCCTCCCACGAGCAGTACTTC. Its translation is CASSVIPSGSSHEQYF. Filled out from reference TRBV11-2 and TRBJ2-7, the complete variable domain reads EAGVAQSPRYKIIEKRQSVAFWCNPISGHATLYWYQQILGQGPKLLIQFQNNGVVDDSQLPKDRFSAERLKGVDSTLKIQPAKLEDSAVYLCASSVIPSGSSHEQYFGPGTRLTVT.

The sample holds a few counts of this clonotype. This chain links TRBV7-9 with TRBJ1-1, with TRBD1 matching 7 bases. Per the germline V gene, CDR1 is SEHNR and CDR2 is FQNEAQ (reference sequence). Trimming took 4 bases from V and 7 from J; bases not matched to a gene: 15. The CDR3 spans 16 residues. CDR3 residues: CASSSGTVTNANEAFF. The CDR3 nucleotides read TGTGCCAGCAGCTCGGGGACAGTTACAAATGCCAATGAAGCTTTCTTT.

In this sample, this clonotype turned up many times. The chain couples TRBV29-1 to TRBJ2-2, with 11 positions matching TRBD2. J was trimmed by 2 bases and V by 5 bases; bases with no gene match: 7. The CDR3 runs 16 residues. The V gene's germline CDR1 is SQVTM and CDR2 ANQGSEA. In nucleotides, the CDR3 is TGCAGCGTTCTTGGGCGACTAGCGGGAAACACCGGGGAGCTGTTTTTT. It yields the protein CSVLGRLAGNTGELFF.

In this sample, this clonotype turned up once. The rearrangement links TRBV7-9 to TRBJ2-7; a possible D gene is TRBD1 (5 bases). From germline, CDR1 is SEHNR and CDR2 FQNEAQ (reference sequence). The ends were cut back, 5 bases at V and 3 bases at J, with 14 bases in the middle. This CDR3 spans 14 amino acids. The CDR3, as DNA: TGTGCCAGCAGCCCAGGGATCAGTGTCTACGAGCAGTACTTC. Its translation is CASSPGISVYEQYF.

Many counts were recorded for this clonotype. V and J are TRBV20-1 and TRBJ2-2; D is unclear. This CDR3 is 12 amino acids long. Germline V gives CDR1 DFQATT, CDR2 SNEGSKA (reference sequence). V was clipped by 0 bases and J by 7 bases, with 6 bases between them. DNA for the CDR3: TGCAGTGCTAGAGATAAGGACGGGGAGCTGTTTTTT. Translated: CSARDKDGELFF.

This clonotype was seen only a few times. The chain carries TRBV20-1 and TRBJ2-3; TRBD2 matches 13 bases. The CDR3 covers 17 residues. Germline CDR1 DFQATT, CDR2 SNEGSKA (reference sequence). The trim removed 6 bases at V and 2 bases at J, leaving 11 bases unmatched. CDR3 in DNA: TGCAGTGCCGACGGCTCGGGACTAGCGGGGTACACAGATACGCAGTATTTT. Translating gives CSADGSGLAGYTDTQYF.

A word on this clonotype: Since a much larger clone is just one base distant, this may be a read error. The rearrangement uses TRBV28 and TRBJ1-5, with D perhaps TRBD1 (6 bases). This CDR3 spans 15 amino acids. The germline V gene has CDR1 MDHEN and CDR2 SYDVKM. V lost 5 bases, J lost 6 bases, and 17 bases lay in between. CDR3 sequence: CASSTIRGGTQPQHF. Here the CDR3 DNA reads TGTGCCAGCAGTACTATCCGGGGGGGCACTCAGCCCCAGCATTTT. Looking up the rest from reference TRBV28 and TRBJ1-5 gives the full variable domain: DVKVTQSSRYLVKRTGEKVFLECVQDMDHENMFWYRQDPGLGLRLIYFSYDVKMKEKGDIPEGYSVSREKKERFSLILESASTNQTSMYLCASSTIRGGTQPQHFGDGTRLSIL.

This clonotype appeared a few times. This sequence may be a read error, since a much larger clone differs from it by one base. The chain links TRBV12-3 or TRBV12-4 to TRBJ1-5; possibly TRBD1 for D (5 bases). Trimming removed 8 bases from V and 7 bases from J, with 18 bases in between. This CDR3 has 14 amino acids. The CDR3 nucleotides read TGTGCCAGCGACCTGGCGGGGCTGGACCAGCCCCAGCATTTT. Its protein product is CASDLAGLDQPQHF.

In regard to this clonotype: The junction shows a germline mismatch at one end, possibly a read error. V is TRBV13 and J is TRBJ2-3; 8 nucleotides match TRBD2. CDR1 PRHDT and CDR2 FYEKMQ come from the germline V gene (reference sequence). CDR3 size: 16 residues. This CDR3 is CARSFGLASPPDTPYF. CDR3 nucleotide sequence: TGTGCCCGCAGCTTTGGACTAGCTTCCCCCCCAGATACGCCGTATTTT. The entire variable domain, with the rest obtained from reference TRBV13 and TRBJ2-3, is as follows: AAGVIQSPRHLIKEKRETATLKCYPIPRHDTVYWYQQGPGQDPQFLISFYEKMQSDKGSIPDRFSAQQFSDYHSELNMSSLELGDSALYFCARSFGLASPPDTPYFGPGTRLTVL.

In the case of this clonotype: This may arise from a read error, as a much more abundant clone is one base away. The rearrangement links TRBV4-1 to TRBJ2-7; D is perhaps TRBD1 (6 bases). The CDR3 consists of 14 residues. Germline CDR1 and CDR2: MGHRA and YSYEKL. This CDR3 reads CASSQSGARNEQNF. CDR3 coding DNA: TGCGCCAGCAGCCAATCAGGGGCTCGGAACGAGCAGAACTTC.

This clonotype has ten or more counts. The chain links TRBV9 to TRBJ1-5; no firm D call. The length of the CDR3 is 14 residues. The V gene's germline CDR1 is SGDLS and CDR2 YYNGEE. Trimming left V 3 bases short and J 1 base short, with 8 bases between. CDR3 residues: CASSEGWSNQPQHF. The CDR3 DNA follows: TGTGCCAGCAGCGAAGGGTGGAGCAATCAGCCCCAGCATTTT.